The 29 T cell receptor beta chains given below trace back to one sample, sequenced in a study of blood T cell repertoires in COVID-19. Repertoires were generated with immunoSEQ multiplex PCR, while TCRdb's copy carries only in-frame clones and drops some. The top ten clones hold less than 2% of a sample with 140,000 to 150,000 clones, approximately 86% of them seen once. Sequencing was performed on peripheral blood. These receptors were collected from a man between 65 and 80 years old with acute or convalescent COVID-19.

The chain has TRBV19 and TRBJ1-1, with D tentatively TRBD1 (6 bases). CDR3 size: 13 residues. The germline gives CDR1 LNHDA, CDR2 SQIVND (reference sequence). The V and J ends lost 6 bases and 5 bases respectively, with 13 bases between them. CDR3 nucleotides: TGTGCCAGTAGAATCACCAGGGGTACTGAAGCTTTCTTT. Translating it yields CASRITRGTEAFF. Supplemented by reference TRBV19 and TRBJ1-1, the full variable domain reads DGGITQSPKYLFRKEGQNVTLSCEQNLNHDAMYWYRQDPGQGLRLIYYSQIVNDFQKGDIAEGYSVSREKKESFPLTVTSAQKNPTAFYLCASRITRGTEAFFGQGTRLTVV.

The CDR3 sequence is CASSLGGQVMTGETQYF. CDR3 coding DNA: TGTGCCAGCAGCCTGGGTGGACAGGTAATGACCGGAGAGACCCAGTACTTC. This rearrangement joins TRBV5-4 to TRBJ2-5, with 7 bases identical to TRBD1. Germline CDR1 and CDR2: SGHNT and YYREEE (reference sequence). The length of the CDR3 is 17 residues. V gave up 4 bases and J gave up 4 bases; unmatched junction bases: 16.

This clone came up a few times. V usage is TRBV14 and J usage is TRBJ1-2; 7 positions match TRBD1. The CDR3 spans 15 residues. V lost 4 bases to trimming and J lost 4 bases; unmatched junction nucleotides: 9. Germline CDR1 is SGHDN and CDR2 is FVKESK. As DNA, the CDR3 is TGTGCCAGCAGCCGCGAGCTGACAGGGACCTATGGCTACACCTTC. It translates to CASSRELTGTYGYTF. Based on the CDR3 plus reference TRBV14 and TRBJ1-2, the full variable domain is EAGVTQFPSHSVIEKGQTVTLRCDPISGHDNLYWYRRVMGKEIKFLLHFVKESKQDESGMPNNRFLAERTGGTYSTLKVQPAELEDSGVYFCASSRELTGTYGYTFGSGTRLTVV.

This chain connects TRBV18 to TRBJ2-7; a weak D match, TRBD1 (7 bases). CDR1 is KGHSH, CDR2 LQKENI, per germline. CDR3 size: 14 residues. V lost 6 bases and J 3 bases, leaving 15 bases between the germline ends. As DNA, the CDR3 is TGTGCCAGCTCGCCGACAGGGAGGCGCTACGAGCAGTACTTC. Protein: CASSPTGRRYEQYF.

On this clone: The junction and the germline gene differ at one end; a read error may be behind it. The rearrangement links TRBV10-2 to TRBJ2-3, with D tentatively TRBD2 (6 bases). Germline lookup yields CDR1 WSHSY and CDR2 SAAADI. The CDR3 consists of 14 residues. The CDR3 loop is CATSSRREQDTQYF. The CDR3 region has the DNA TGCGCCACCAGTTCGAGACGGGAGCAAGATACGCAGTATTTT.

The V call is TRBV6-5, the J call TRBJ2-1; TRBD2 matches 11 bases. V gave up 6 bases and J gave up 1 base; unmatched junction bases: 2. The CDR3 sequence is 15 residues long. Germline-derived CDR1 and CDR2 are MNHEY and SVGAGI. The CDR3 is CASSVAGGSYNEQFF. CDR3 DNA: TGTGCCAGCAGCGTAGCGGGAGGGTCCTACAATGAGCAGTTCTTC.

CDR3 sequence: CASSIAVEYEQYF. The DNA for the CDR3 is TGTGCCAGCAGCATCGCGGTAGAGTACGAGCAGTACTTC. The chain employs TRBV11-2 and TRBJ2-7; no clear D gene. This CDR3 is 13 amino acids long. Trimming cost V 5 bases and J 4 bases, with 12 bases left between them. Germline-derived CDR1 and CDR2 are SGHAT and FQNNGV. Using reference TRBV11-2 and TRBJ2-7 for the parts outside the CDR3, the full variable domain is EAGVAQSPRYKIIEKRQSVAFWCNPISGHATLYWYQQILGQGPKLLIQFQNNGVVDDSQLPKDRFSAERLKGVDSTLKIQPAKLEDSAVYLCASSIAVEYEQYFGPGTRLTVT.

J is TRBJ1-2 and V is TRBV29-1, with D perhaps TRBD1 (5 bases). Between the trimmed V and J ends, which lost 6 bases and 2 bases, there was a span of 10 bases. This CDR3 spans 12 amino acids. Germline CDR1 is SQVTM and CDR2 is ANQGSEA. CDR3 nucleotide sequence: TGCAGCGTCCTAGACAGAAACTATGGCTACACCTTC. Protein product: CSVLDRNYGYTF.

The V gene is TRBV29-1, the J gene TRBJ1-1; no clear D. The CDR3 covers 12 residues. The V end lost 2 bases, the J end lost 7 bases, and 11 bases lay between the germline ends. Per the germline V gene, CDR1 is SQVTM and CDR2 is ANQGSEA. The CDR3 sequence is CSVEKEGREAFF. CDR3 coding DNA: TGCAGCGTTGAAAAAGAGGGTCGTGAAGCTTTCTTT.

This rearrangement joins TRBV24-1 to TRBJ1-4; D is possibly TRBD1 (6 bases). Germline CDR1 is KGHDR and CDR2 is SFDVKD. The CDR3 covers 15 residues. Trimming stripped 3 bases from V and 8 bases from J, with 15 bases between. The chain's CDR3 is CATSDRDNPGEKLFF. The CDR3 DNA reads TGTGCCACCAGTGATCGGGACAACCCGGGGGAAAAACTGTTTTTT.

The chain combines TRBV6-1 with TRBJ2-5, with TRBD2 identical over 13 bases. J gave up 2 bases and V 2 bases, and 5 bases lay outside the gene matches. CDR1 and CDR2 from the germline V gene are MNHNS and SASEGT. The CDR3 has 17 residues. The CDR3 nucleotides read TGTGCCAGCAGTGAAAGATTGGGACTAGCGGGGCAAGAGACCCAGTACTTC. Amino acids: CASSERLGLAGQETQYF.

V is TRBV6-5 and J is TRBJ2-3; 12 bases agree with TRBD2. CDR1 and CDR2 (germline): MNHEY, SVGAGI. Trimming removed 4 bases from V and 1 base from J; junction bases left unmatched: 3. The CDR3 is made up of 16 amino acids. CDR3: CASSSRLAGGTDTQYF. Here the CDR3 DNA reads TGTGCCAGCAGTTCCAGACTAGCGGGAGGCACAGATACGCAGTATTTT.

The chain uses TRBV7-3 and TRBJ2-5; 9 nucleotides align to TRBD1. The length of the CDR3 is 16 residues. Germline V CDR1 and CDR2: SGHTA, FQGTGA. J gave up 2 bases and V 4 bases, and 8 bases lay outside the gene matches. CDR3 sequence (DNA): TGTGCCAGCAGCTCACCGACAGGGGGGCCGCAAGAGACCCAGTACTTC. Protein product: CASSSPTGGPQETQYF.

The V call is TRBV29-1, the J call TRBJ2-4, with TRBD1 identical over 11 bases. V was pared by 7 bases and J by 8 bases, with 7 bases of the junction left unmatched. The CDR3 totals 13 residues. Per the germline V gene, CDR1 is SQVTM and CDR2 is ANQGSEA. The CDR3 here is CSARTGGKDIQYF. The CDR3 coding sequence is TGCAGCGCCCGGACAGGGGGCAAGGACATTCAGTACTTC.

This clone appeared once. For the CDR3, the DNA is TGTGCCAGCAGCCAAGATGGCGGCAGGGGATCCGACGAGCAGTACTTC. Its translation is CASSQDGGRGSDEQYF. The chain links TRBV4-2 to TRBJ2-7, with TRBD1 as a possible D gene (6 bases). V lost 0 bases to trimming and J lost 5 bases, with 17 bases between them. This CDR3 is built from 16 residues. From germline, CDR1 is LGHNA and CDR2 YNFKEQ.

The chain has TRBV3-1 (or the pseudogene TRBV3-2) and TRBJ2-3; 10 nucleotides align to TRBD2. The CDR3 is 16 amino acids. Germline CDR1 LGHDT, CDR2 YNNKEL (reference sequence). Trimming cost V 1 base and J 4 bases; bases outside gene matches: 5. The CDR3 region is CASSQGSGGAADTQYF. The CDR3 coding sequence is TGTGCCAGCAGCCAAGGGAGCGGGGGGGCAGCAGATACGCAGTATTTT.

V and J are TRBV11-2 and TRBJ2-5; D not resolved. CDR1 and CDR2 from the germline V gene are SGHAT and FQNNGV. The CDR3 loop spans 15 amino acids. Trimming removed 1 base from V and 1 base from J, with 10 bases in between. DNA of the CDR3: TGTGCCAGCAGCTTAGTTATGGGCCTCCAAGAGACCCAGTACTTC. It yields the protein CASSLVMGLQETQYF.

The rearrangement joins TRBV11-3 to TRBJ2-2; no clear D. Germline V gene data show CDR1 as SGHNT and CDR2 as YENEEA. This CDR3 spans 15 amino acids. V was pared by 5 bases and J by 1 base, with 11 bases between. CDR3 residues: CASSPTRLNTGELFF. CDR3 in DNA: TGTGCCAGCAGCCCGACCAGACTGAACACCGGGGAGCTGTTTTTT.

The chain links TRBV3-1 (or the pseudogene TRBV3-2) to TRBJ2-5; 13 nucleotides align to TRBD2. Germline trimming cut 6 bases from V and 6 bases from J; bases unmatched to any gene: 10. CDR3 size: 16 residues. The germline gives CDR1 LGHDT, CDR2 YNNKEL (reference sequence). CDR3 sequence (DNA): TGTGCCAGCAGTTCCACTAGCGGGGGGGGACGAAAGACCCAGTACTTC. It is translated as CASSSTSGGGRKTQYF.

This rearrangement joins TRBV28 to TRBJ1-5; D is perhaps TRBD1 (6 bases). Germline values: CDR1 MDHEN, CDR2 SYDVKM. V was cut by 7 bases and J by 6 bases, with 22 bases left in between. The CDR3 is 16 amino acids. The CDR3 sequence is CASTTGVTGRGQPQHF. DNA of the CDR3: TGTGCCAGCACCACCGGGGTGACAGGCCGGGGTCAGCCCCAGCATTTT.

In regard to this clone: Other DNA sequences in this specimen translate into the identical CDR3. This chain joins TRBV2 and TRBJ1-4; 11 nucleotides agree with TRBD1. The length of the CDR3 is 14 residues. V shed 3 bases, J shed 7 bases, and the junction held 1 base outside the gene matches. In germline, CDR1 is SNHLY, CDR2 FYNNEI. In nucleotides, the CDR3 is TGTGCCAGCAGTGAGGACAGGGGGCGTGAAAAACTGTTTTTT. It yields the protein CASSEDRGREKLFF. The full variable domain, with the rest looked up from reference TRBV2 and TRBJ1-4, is EPEVTQTPSHQVTQMGQEVILRCVPISNHLYFYWYRQILGQKVEFLVSFYNNEISEKSEIFDDQFSVERPDGSNFTLKIRSTKLEDSAMYFCASSEDRGREKLFFGSGTQLSVL.

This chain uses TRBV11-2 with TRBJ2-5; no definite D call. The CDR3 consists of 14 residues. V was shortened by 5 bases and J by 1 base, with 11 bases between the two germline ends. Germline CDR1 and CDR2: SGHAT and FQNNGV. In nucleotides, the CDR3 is TGTGCCAGCAGCACAAACTCAGGCCAAGAGACCCAGTACTTC. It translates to CASSTNSGQETQYF.

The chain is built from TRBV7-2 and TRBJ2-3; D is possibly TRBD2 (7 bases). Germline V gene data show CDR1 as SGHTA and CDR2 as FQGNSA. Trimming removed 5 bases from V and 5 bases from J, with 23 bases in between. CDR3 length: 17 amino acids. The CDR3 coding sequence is TGTGCCAGCAGCGTTACAAAGGGGGGGAGGGCCCGAGATACGCAGTATTTT. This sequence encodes CASSVTKGGRARDTQYF.

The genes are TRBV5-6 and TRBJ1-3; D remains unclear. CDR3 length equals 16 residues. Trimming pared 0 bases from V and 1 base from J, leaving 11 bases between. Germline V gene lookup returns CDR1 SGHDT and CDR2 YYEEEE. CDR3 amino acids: CASSLVGGPSGNTIYF. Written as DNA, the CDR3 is TGTGCCAGCAGCTTGGTCGGAGGCCCTTCTGGAAACACCATATATTTT.

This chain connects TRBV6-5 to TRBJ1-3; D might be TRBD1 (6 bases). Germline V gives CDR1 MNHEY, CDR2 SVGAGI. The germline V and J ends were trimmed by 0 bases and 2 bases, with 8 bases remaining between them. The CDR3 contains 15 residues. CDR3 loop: CASSYSAGAGNTIYF. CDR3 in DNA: TGTGCCAGCAGTTACTCGGCAGGGGCTGGAAACACCATATATTTT.

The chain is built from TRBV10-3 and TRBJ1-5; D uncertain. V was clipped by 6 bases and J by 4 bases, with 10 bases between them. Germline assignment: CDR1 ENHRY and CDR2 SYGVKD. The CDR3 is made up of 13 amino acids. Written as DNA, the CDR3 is TGTGCCATCAGCCCAGAAGATAATCAGCCCCAGCATTTT. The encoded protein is CAISPEDNQPQHF.

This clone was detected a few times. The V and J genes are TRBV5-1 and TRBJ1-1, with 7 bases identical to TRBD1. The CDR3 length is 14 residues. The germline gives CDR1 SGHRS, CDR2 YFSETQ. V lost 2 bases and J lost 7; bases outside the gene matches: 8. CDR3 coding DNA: TGCGCCAGCAGCTTCGGACAGGCCGGGGGTGAAGCTTTCTTT. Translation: CASSFGQAGGEAFF.

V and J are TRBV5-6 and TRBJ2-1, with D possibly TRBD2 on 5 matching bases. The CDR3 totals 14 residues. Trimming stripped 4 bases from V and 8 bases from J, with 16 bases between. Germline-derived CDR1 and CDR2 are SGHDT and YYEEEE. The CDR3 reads CASSTVLGGHEQFF. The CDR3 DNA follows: TGTGCCAGCAGCACCGTGCTGGGCGGGCATGAGCAGTTCTTC.

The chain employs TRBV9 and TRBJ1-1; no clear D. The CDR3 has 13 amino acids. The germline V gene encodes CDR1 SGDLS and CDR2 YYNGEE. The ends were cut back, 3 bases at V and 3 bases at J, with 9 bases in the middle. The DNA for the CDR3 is TGTGCCAGCAGCGAACAAACACACACTGAAGCTTTCTTT. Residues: CASSEQTHTEAFF.